This T cell receptor (beta chain) was sequenced during a study of blood T cell repertoires in COVID-19. About the research overall: Italy, Spain and the United States were the sources of the convalescent and acute COVID-19 samples. PBMCs, B-cell-depleted T cells, or T cells were the source of the cDNA or gDNA that made up the material.

Germline V gene data show CDR1 as LGHNA and CDR2 as YNFKEQ. The CDR3 spans 13 residues. V lost 1 base to trimming and J lost 4 bases, with 8 bases between them. This clone has a handful of counts. TCRdb's table, derived via immunoSEQ multiplex PCR, lists solely in-frame clones and lacks some. Altogether approximately 98,000 clones are present, about 84% being singletons, with the ten largest covering around 10%. This TCR was recovered from an elderly woman with acute or convalescent COVID-19. The rearrangement joins TRBV4-2 to TRBJ2-7, with unresolved D. Sequences were obtained from peripheral blood. For the CDR3, the DNA is TGTGCCAGCAGCCAAGTAGTCTGGTACGAGCAGTACTTC. Amino acids: CASSQVVWYEQYF.